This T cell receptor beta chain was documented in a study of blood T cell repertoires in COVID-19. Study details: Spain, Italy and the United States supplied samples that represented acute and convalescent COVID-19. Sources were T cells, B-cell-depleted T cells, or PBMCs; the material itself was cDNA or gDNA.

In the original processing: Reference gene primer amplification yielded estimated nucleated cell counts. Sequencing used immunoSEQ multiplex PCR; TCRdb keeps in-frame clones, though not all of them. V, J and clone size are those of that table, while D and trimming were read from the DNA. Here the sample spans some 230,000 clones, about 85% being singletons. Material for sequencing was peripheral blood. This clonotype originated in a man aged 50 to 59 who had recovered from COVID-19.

The CDR3 region is CASSANRDWFNEQFF. CDR3 bases: TGTGCCAGCAGTGCGAACCGGGACTGGTTCAATGAGCAGTTCTTC. The chain is built from TRBV25-1 and TRBJ2-1; D is perhaps TRBD2 (6 bases). Deletions cut 4 bases from V and 6 bases from J, with 16 bases between. From germline, CDR1 is MGHDK and CDR2 SYGVNS. There are 15 residues in the CDR3.